The rows below give T cell receptor beta chains drawn from one sample of a study of T cell repertoires in MIS-A myocarditis. Libraries were prepared by immunoSEQ multiplex PCR; TCRdb keeps only in-frame clonotypes and omits some of them. The sample yields 9,500 to 13,000 clones, around nine tenths seen once. Sequencing was done on a sample of thoracic lymph node tissue obtained at autopsy. All receptors derive from a man between 18 and 29 years old with fulminant myocarditis from multisystem inflammatory syndrome in adults (MIS-A) after COVID-19. Both conserved end residues are part of each CDR3. Fields, in order: D gene, clone size, J gene, V gene, CDR3 DNA, CDR3 protein. The D gene is left open where the match is weak. Clone size is not always given. Where it is, it says once, few, many or a class for expanded clones.

d_call: NA
clone_size: NA
j_call: TRBJ1-2
v_call: TRBV28
cdr3_nt: TGTGCCAGCAGTTCTGGGCCCCAAGGCGGTGGCTACACCTTC
cdr3_aa: CASSSGPQGGGYTF

d_call: NA
clone_size: NA
j_call: TRBJ2-7
v_call: TRBV11-2
cdr3_nt: TGTGCCAGCAGTTTTTCCTCCGGGGCTGCCTACGAGCAGTACTTC
cdr3_aa: CASSFSSGAAYEQYF

d_call: NA
clone_size: NA
j_call: TRBJ1-1
v_call: TRBV10-3
cdr3_nt: TGTGCCATCAGTGTGTTCGATGGTGTGAGGAACACTGAAGCTTTCTTT
cdr3_aa: CAISVFDGVRNTEAFF

d_call: NA
clone_size: NA
j_call: TRBJ1-1
v_call: TRBV14
cdr3_nt: TGTGCCAGCAGCCAAGTTCCGAGAGAAGCTTTCTTT
cdr3_aa: CASSQVPREAFF

d_call: NA
clone_size: NA
j_call: TRBJ2-7
v_call: TRBV9
cdr3_nt: TGTGCCAGCAGCGTAGGCATCAGTTACTCCTACGAGCAGTACTTC
cdr3_aa: CASSVGISYSYEQYF

d_call: TRBD2
clone_size: once
j_call: TRBJ2-3
v_call: TRBV9
cdr3_nt: TGTGCCAGCAGCTCCGAGAGCGGGAGACACACAGATACGCAGTATTTT
cdr3_aa: CASSSESGRHTDTQYF

d_call: TRBD1
clone_size: NA
j_call: TRBJ1-5
v_call: TRBV6-5
cdr3_nt: TGTGCCAGCAGGAAAAACCGGGACAGACATCAGCCCCAGCATTTT
cdr3_aa: CASRKNRDRHQPQHF

d_call: TRBD2
clone_size: few
j_call: TRBJ2-7
v_call: TRBV18
cdr3_nt: TGTGCCACCCGGGACTACTCCTACGAGCAGTACTTC
cdr3_aa: CATRDYSYEQYF

d_call: NA
clone_size: NA
j_call: TRBJ1-4
v_call: TRBV19
cdr3_nt: TGTGCCAGTAGTCTGGGGACCCTACCAGGCGAAAAACTGTTTTTT
cdr3_aa: CASSLGTLPGEKLFF

d_call: TRBD1
clone_size: medium-sized
j_call: TRBJ1-1
v_call: TRBV7-9
cdr3_nt: TGTGCCAGCAGCCGGGCAGGGGGCGTCACTGAAGCTTTCTTT
cdr3_aa: CASSRAGGVTEAFF

d_call: NA
clone_size: NA
j_call: TRBJ1-5
v_call: TRBV2
cdr3_nt: TGTGCCAGCAGGAGCCCGGATCAGCCCCAGCATTTT
cdr3_aa: CASRSPDQPQHF